Below are 8 T cell receptor beta chains sequenced from a single sample in a study of spatial heterogeneity in lung cancer. Time point in this sample: sample taken at primary tumor resection. In each case, whole RNA from tumor, nontumor lung or frozen PBMC was sequenced unsorted. TCRdb redid the calling of the 5' RACE reads with MiXCR, one entry per CDR3 protein. The sample consists of under 50,000 distinct CDR3 sequences, less than 5.5% of them appearing once. The sequencing used PBMCs, collected at surgery. These receptors were taken from a female donor with early-stage non-small cell lung cancer.

This clonotype was seen at least ten times. This chain links TRBV28 with TRBJ1-2, with 9 positions matching TRBD1. This CDR3 is built from 16 residues. In germline, CDR1 is MDHEN, CDR2 SYDVKM. V was pared by 2 bases and J by 8 bases, with 12 bases of the junction left unmatched. The CDR3 DNA reads TGTGCCAGCAGTTTAGTTTACAGGGGGCGCAGGGAAGGCTACACCTTC. Its protein is CASSLVYRGRREGYTF.

This clonotype was detected ten times or more. The chain combines TRBV19 with TRBJ2-7; no firm D call. The CDR3 has 14 amino acids. CDR1 and CDR2 from the germline V gene are LNHDA and SQIVND (reference sequence). Trimming shortened V by 5 bases and J by 2 bases, and 13 bases separated the two germline ends. The CDR3 sequence is CASSRTGNTYEQYF. The DNA of the CDR3 is TGTGCCAGTAGTCGCACGGGCAACACCTACGAGCAGTACTTC.

The table lists this clonotype with many counts. The genes are TRBV28 and TRBJ2-1, with a possible D match to TRBD1 (6 bases). The CDR3 totals 14 residues. V lost 3 bases, J lost 5 bases, and 11 bases lay in between. Germline V gene lookup returns CDR1 MDHEN and CDR2 SYDVKM. CDR3 sequence reads: CASSLGTHHNEQFF. The DNA for the CDR3 is TGTGCCAGCAGTTTGGGGACACATCACAATGAGCAGTTCTTC. The full variable domain, its missing parts supplied by reference TRBV28 and TRBJ2-1, is DVKVTQSSRYLVKRTGEKVFLECVQDMDHENMFWYRQDPGLGLRLIYFSYDVKMKEKGDIPEGYSVSREKKERFSLILESASTNQTSMYLCASSLGTHHNEQFFGPGTRLTVL.

This clonotype has ten or more counts. This rearrangement joins TRBV4-2 to TRBJ2-1, with 8 bases matching TRBD1. This CDR3 region has 15 residues. Per germline, CDR1 LGHNA and CDR2 YNFKEQ. Germline trimming cut 1 base from V and 4 bases from J; bases unmatched to any gene: 3. The CDR3 is CASSQVGTGYNEQFF. The CDR3 nucleotides are TGTGCCAGCAGCCAAGTAGGGACAGGATACAATGAGCAGTTCTTC.

This clonotype was recorded at least ten times. The genes are TRBV4-1 and TRBJ1-5; possibly TRBD1 for D (5 bases). Trimming stripped 4 bases from V and 3 bases from J, with 13 bases between. Germline V gene sequence: CDR1 MGHRA, CDR2 YSYEKL. CDR3 size: 15 residues. The CDR3 DNA reads as TGCGCCAGCAGCCCGGGACCCGGCCCCAATCAGCCCCAGCATTTT. It encodes CASSPGPGPNQPQHF.

This clonotype has at least ten counts. V and J are TRBV9 and TRBJ1-1, with D hard to call. Per the germline V gene, CDR1 is SGDLS and CDR2 is YYNGEE. The CDR3 sequence is 12 residues long. V shed 4 bases and J shed 1 base, with 5 bases lying between them. The CDR3 loop is CASSHGNTEAFF. The CDR3, as DNA: TGTGCCAGCAGCCATGGGAACACTGAAGCTTTCTTT.

This clonotype was observed at least ten times. V usage is TRBV4-1 and J usage is TRBJ2-3, with D perhaps matching TRBD1 (6 bases). The CDR3 runs 17 residues. The germline V gene has CDR1 MGHRA and CDR2 YSYEKL. V was shortened by 1 base and J by 9 bases, with 23 bases between the two germline ends. CDR3 sequence (DNA): TGCGCCAGCAGCCAAGTGGGACATCCCCTCCCCCCAGGGACGCAGTATTTT. This encodes CASSQVGHPLPPGTQYF.

This clonotype has a count of ten or more. This sequence joins TRBV5-1 and TRBJ2-3, with 7 bases identical to TRBD2. The CDR3 length is 14 residues. The V gene's germline CDR1 is SGHRS and CDR2 YFSETQ. V lost 1 base to trimming and J lost 4 bases; unmatched junction nucleotides: 3. The CDR3 loop is CASSLSAGADTQYF. The CDR3, as DNA: TGCGCCAGCAGCTTGTCGGCGGGGGCAGATACGCAGTATTTT. The full variable domain, in which reference TRBV5-1 and TRBJ2-3 provide the parts outside the CDR3, is KAGVTQTPRYLIKTRGQQVTLSCSPISGHRSVSWYQQTPGQGLQFLFEYFSETQRNKGNFPGRFSGRQFSNSRSEMNVSTLELGDSALYLCASSLSAGADTQYFGPGTRLTVL.